This TCR beta chain was obtained from a study of beta chain features in type 1 diabetes. This CDR3 is 13 amino acids long. CDR1 SQVTM and CDR2 ANQGSEA come from the germline V gene. The V and J ends lost 4 bases and 4 bases respectively, with 13 bases between them. This clone has a handful of counts. The entirety of the isolated RNA underwent reverse transcription, so expressed TCRB transcripts were sequenced. The data were produced by immunoSEQ multiplex PCR, yet TCRdb's version contains in-frame clones alone and is incomplete. The sample includes 330,000 or so clones, about 14% seen only once; the top ten take roughly 6.7%. Purity exceeded 98% in all sorted populations.

This sequence originates from a man aged 30 to 39 in good health. The genes are TRBV29-1 and TRBJ1-2; a weak D match, TRBD1 (5 bases). The sequenced sample was central memory CD4+ T cells from blood. The CDR3 reads CSVVGSGFYGYTF. The DNA of the CDR3 is TGCAGCGTTGTCGGGTCAGGGTTCTATGGCTACACCTTC.